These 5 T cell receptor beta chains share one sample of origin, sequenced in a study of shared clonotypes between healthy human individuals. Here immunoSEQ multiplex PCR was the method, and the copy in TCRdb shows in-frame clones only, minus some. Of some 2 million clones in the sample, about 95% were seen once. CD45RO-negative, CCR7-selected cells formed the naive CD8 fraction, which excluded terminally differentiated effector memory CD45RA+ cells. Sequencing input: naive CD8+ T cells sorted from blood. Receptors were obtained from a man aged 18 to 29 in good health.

The CDR3 region has the DNA TGTGCCAGCAGTTTTTTCGCGGGAGACTACAATGAGCAGTTCTTC. Translating it yields CASSFFAGDYNEQFF. V is TRBV27 and J is TRBJ2-1; 7 positions agree with TRBD2. The V gene's germline CDR1 is MNHEY and CDR2 SMNVEV (reference sequence). V dropped 3 bases and J dropped 3; count of bases not matched to a gene: 5. This CDR3 has 15 residues.

CDR3 in amino acids: CASPMDPDRSGSYEQYF. The CDR3 DNA reads TGTGCCAGTCCTATGGATCCGGACCGCTCGGGGTCCTACGAGCAGTACTTC. This chain connects TRBV19 to TRBJ2-7, with D possibly being TRBD2 (5 bases). V was trimmed by 8 bases and J by 1 base, leaving 24 bases between them. Germline V gene sequence: CDR1 LNHDA, CDR2 SQIVND (reference sequence). The CDR3 is made up of 17 amino acids.

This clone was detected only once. The CDR3 protein is CASSLDATENTGELFF. Written as DNA, the CDR3 is TGTGCCAGCAGCTTAGATGCGACGGAGAACACCGGGGAGCTGTTTTTT. The gene calls are TRBV11-3 and TRBJ2-2; no reliable D call. Germline V gene lookup returns CDR1 SGHNT and CDR2 YENEEA. V was clipped by 0 bases and J by 1 base, with 9 bases between them. This CDR3 is 16 amino acids long.

Here the CDR3 reads CASSLSPGPFYEQYF. CDR3 DNA: TGTGCCAGCAGTTTAAGCCCGGGACCTTTTTACGAGCAGTACTTC. The chain combines TRBV27 with TRBJ2-7, with D perhaps assigned TRBD1 or TRBD2 (5 bases each). Deletions cut 2 bases from V and 4 bases from J, with 15 bases between. The length of the CDR3 is 15 residues. CDR1 is MNHEY, CDR2 SMNVEV, per germline (reference sequence).

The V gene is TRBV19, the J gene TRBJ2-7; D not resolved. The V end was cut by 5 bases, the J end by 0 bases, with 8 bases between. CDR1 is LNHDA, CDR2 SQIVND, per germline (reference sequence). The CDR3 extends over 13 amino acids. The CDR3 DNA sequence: TGTGCCAGTAGTTCGGCTCACTCCTACGAGCAGTACTTC. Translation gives CASSSAHSYEQYF.